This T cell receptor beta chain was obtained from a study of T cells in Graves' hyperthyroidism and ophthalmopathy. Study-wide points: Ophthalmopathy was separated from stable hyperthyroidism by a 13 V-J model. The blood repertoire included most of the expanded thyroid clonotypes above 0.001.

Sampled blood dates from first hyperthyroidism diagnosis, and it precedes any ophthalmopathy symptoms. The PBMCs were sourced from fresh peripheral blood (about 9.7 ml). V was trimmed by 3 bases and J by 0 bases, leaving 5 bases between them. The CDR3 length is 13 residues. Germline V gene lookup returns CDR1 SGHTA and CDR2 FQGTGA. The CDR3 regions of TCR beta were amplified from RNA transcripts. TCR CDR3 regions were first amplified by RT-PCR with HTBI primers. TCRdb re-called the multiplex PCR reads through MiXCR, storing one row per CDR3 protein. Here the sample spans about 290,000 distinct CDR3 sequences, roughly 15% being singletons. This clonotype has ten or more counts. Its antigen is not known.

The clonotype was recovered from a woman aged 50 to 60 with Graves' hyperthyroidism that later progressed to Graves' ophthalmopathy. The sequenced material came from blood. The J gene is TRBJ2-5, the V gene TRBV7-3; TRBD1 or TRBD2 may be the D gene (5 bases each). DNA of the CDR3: TGTGCCAGCAGCTTGGGACACCAAGAGACCCAGTACTTC. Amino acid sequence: CASSLGHQETQYF.